The clone carrying this T cell receptor (beta chain) came up many times. The germline V and J ends were trimmed by 3 bases and 4 bases, with 5 bases remaining between them. CDR1 is MDHEN, CDR2 SYDVKM, per germline. The CDR3 spans 12 residues. The data were obtained in a study of T cells in Graves' hyperthyroidism and ophthalmopathy. The source material, RNA transcripts, was used to amplify TCR beta CDR3 regions. HTBI primers were the set used in a first-round RT-PCR of the TCR CDR3. TCRdb re-derived calls from the multiplex PCR reads in MiXCR, one entry per CDR3 protein. The data contain about 570,000 distinct CDR3 sequences, approximately 15% of them singletons.

The sequenced material came from blood. This TCR was sampled from a woman in her 40s with Graves' hyperthyroidism. The chain joins TRBV28 to TRBJ2-3; no reliable D call. The CDR3 loop is CASSLYADTQYF. For the CDR3, the DNA is TGTGCCAGCAGTTTGTATGCAGATACGCAGTATTTT.